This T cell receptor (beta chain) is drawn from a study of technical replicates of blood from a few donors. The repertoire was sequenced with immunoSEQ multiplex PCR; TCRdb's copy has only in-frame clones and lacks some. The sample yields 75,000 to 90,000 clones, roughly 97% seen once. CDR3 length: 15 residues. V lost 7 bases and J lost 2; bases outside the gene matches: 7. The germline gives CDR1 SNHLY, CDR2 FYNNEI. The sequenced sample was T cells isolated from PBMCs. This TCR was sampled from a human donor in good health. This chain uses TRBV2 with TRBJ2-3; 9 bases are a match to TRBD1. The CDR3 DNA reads TGTGCCAGCAACAGGGGGCAGGGGTACACAGATACGCAGTATTTT. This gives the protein CASNRGQGYTDTQYF. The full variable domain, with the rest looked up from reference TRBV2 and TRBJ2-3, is EPEVTQTPSHQVTQMGQEVILRCVPISNHLYFYWYRQILGQKVEFLVSFYNNEISEKSEIFDDQFSVERPDGSNFTLKIRSTKLEDSAMYFCASNRGQGYTDTQYFGPGTRLTVL.